This T cell receptor (gamma chain) was obtained from a study of Vδ1+ human thymocytes. Points from the study as a whole: The authors advised highly purified populations and single-cell validation. In the thymus, TRG and TRD repertoires looked highly polyclonal with Gaussian CDR3 lengths.

Germline loops: CDR1 EGSTGY, CDR2 YDSYTSSV. Germline trimming cut 0 bases from V and 2 bases from J; bases unmatched to any gene: 6. The CDR3 contains 16 residues. RNA was extracted from the cells and then reverse transcribed. Multiplex PCR used pooled V-gene forward primers and a constant-region reverse primer to amplify CDR3s. TCRdb re-called clones from the multiplex PCR reads using CATT. The sample has approximately 25,000 gamma-chain clones, roughly 20% seen once. As to this clone: What it binds is not known.

Material for sequencing was Vdelta1+ gamma-delta thymocytes from the thymus. The subset was: FACS-sorted CD3+ TCRalphabeta- TCRVdelta1+ TCRVdelta2- thymocytes. The source is a boy under two years old who had congenital heart surgery. The genes are TRGV4 and TRGJP2. The DNA for the CDR3 is TGTGCCACCTGGGATGGGGTTTACAGTAGTGATTGGATCAAGACGTTT. Its protein product is CATWDGVYSSDWIKTF.